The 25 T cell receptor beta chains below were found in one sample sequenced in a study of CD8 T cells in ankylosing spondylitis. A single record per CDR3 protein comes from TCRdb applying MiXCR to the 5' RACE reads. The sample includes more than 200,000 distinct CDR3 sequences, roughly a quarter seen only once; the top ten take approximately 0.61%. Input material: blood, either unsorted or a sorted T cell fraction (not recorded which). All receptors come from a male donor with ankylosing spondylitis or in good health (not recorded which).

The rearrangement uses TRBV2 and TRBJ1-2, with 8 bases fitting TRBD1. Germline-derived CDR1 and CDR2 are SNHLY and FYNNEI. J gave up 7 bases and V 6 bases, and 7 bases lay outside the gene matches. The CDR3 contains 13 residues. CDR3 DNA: TGTGCCAGCAGGCTAAACAGGGGGTTTGGCTACACCTTC. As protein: CASRLNRGFGYTF.

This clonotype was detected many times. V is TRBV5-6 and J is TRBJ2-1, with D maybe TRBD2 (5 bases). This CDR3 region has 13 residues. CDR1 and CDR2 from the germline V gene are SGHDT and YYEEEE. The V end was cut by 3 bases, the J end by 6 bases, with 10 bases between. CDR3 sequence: CASSSRDFNEQFF. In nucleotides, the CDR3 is TGTGCCAGCAGCTCCCGGGATTTCAATGAGCAGTTCTTC. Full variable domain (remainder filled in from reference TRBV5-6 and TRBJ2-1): DAGVTQSPTHLIKTRGQQVTLRCSPKSGHDTVSWYQQALGQGPQFIFQYYEEEERQRGNFPDRFSGHQFPNYSSELNVNALLLGDSALYLCASSSRDFNEQFFGPGTRLTVL.

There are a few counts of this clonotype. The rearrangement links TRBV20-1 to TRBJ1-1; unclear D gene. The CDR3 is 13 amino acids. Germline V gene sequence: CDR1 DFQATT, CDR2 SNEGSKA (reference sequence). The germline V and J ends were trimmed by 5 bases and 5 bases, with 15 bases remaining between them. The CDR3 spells CSAELAGVTEAFF. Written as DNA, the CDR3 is TGCAGTGCTGAACTGGCTGGGGTTACTGAAGCTTTCTTT.

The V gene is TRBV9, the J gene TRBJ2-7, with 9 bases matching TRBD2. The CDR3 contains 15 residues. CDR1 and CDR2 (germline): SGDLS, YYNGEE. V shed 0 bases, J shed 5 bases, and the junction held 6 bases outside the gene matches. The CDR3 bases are TGTGCCAGCAGCGTAGGGGGACTAGCAAGCCACGAGCAGTACTTC. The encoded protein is CASSVGGLASHEQYF.

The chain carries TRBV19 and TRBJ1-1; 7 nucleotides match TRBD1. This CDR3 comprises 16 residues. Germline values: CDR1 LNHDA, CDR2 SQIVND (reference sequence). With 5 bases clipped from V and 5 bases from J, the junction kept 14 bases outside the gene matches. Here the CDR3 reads CASSPDRVRKRTEAFF. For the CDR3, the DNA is TGTGCCAGTAGTCCAGACAGGGTTCGGAAACGGACTGAAGCTTTCTTT.

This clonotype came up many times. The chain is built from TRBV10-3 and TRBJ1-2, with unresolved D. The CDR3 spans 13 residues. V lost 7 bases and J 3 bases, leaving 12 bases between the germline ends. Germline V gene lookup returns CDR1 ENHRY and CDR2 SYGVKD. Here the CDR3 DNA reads TGTGCCATCACTGCGGCGCCCGACTATGGCTACACCTTC. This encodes CAITAAPDYGYTF.

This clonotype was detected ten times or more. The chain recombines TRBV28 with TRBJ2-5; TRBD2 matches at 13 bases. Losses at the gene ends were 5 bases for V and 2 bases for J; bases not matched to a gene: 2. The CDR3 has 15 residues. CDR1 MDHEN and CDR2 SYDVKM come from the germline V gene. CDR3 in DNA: TGTGCCAGCAGTGGGGGACTAGCGGGACAAGAGACCCAGTACTTC. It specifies CASSGGLAGQETQYF.

The CDR3 DNA is TGTGCCAGCAGCTTGAACAGGTACGAGCAGTACTTC. Its protein product is CASSLNRYEQYF. The chain carries TRBV7-8 and TRBJ2-7, with D possibly TRBD1 on 5 matching bases. CDR1 and CDR2 from the germline V gene are SGHVS and FQNEAQ. The CDR3 sequence is 12 residues long. V was pared by 3 bases and J by 4 bases, with 7 bases between.

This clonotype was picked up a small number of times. The CDR3 nucleotides are TGCAGTGCTGGGCTTTCGGGCGGGGGCTGGGAGACCCAGTACTTC. This translates into CSAGLSGGGWETQYF. The rearrangement uses TRBV20-1 and TRBJ2-5, with a tentative D call TRBD2 (7 bases). The CDR3 length is 15 residues. Germline V gives CDR1 DFQATT, CDR2 SNEGSKA (reference sequence). V dropped 5 bases and J dropped 5 bases, with 21 bases sitting between them.

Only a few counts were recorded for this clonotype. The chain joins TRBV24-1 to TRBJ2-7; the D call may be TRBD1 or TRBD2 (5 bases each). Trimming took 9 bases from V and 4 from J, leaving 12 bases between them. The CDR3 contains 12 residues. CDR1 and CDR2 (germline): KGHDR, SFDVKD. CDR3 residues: CATEGTAYEQYF. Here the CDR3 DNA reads TGTGCCACCGAAGGGACGGCGTACGAGCAGTACTTC.

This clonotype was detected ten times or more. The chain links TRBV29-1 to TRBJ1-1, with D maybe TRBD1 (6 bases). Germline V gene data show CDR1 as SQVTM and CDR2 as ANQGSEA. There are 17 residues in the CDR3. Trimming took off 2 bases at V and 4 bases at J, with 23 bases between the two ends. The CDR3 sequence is CSVEWGPGAQRATEAFF. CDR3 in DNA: TGCAGCGTTGAATGGGGACCAGGGGCACAAAGGGCCACTGAAGCTTTCTTT.

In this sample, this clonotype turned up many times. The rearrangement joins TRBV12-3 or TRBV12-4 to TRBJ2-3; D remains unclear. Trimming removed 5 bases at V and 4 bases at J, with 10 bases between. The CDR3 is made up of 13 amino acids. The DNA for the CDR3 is TGTGCCAGCAGTCCCCAGGTGTCAGATACGCAGTATTTT. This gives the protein CASSPQVSDTQYF.

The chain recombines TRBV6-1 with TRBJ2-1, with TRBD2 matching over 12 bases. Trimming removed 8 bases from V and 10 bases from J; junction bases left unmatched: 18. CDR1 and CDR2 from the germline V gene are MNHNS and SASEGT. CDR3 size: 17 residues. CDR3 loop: CASGPLVLAGGPGEQFF. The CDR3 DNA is TGTGCCAGCGGGCCTTTGGTCCTAGCGGGGGGGCCCGGAGAGCAGTTCTTC.

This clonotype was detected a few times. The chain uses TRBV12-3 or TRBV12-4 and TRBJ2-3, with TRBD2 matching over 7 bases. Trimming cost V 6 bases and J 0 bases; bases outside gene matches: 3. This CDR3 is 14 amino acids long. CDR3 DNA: TGTGCCAGCAGGGCTAGCGGCAGCACAGATACGCAGTATTTT. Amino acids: CASRASGSTDTQYF.

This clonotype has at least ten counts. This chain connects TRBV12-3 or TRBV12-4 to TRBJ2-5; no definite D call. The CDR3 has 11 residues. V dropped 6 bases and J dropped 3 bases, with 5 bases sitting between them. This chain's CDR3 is CASSLKETQYF. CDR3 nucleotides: TGTGCCAGCAGCTTAAAAGAGACCCAGTACTTC.

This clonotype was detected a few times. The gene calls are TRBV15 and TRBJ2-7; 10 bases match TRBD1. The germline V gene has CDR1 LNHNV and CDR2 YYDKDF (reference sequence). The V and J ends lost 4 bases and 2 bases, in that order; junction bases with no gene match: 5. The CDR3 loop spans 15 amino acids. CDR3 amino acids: CATSTGTGVTYEQYF. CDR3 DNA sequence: TGTGCCACCAGCACCGGGACAGGGGTTACCTACGAGCAGTACTTC.

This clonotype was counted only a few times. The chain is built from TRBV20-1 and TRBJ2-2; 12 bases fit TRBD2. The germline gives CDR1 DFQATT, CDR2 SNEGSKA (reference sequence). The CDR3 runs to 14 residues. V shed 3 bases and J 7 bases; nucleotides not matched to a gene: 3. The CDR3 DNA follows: TGCAGTGCTAGCCCTAGCGGGGGGGTCGGGGAGCTGTTTTTT. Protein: CSASPSGGVGELFF.

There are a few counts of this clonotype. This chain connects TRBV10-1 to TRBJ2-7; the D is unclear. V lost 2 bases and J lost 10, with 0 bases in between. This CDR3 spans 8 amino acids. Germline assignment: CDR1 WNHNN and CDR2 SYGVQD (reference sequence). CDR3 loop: CASSEQYF. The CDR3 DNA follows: TGCGCCAGCAGTGAGCAGTACTTC.

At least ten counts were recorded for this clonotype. In nucleotides, the CDR3 is TGTGCCAGCCTGGACAGGGGAAACACCGGGGAGCTGTTTTTT. Its translation is CASLDRGNTGELFF. The chain carries TRBV12-3 or TRBV12-4 and TRBJ2-2, with 9 bases that match TRBD1. Trimming took 8 bases from V and 2 from J; bases not matched to a gene: 3. This CDR3 has 14 amino acids.

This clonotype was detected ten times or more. CDR3 DNA sequence: TGTGCCAGCAGTGACGGACACTATGGCTACACCTTC. As protein: CASSDGHYGYTF. The genes are TRBV6-4 and TRBJ1-2; D is unclear. CDR3 length: 12 amino acids. Looked up from germline, CDR1 is MRHNA and CDR2 is SNTAGT. V lost 2 bases and J 3 bases, leaving 4 bases between the germline ends.

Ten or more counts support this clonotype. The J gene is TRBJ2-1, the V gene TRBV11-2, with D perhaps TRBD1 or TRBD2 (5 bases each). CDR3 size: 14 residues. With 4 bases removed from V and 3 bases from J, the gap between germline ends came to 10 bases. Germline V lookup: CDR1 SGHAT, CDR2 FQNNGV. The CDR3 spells CASSSGTFYNEQFF. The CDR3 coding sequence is TGTGCCAGCAGCTCCGGGACCTTCTACAATGAGCAGTTCTTC.

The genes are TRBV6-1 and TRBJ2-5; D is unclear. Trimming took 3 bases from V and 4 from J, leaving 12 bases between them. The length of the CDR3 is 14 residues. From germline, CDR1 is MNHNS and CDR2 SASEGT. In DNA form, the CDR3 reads TGTGCCAGCAGTGATTGGGCTTTGAGAGAGACCCAGTACTTC. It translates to CASSDWALRETQYF.

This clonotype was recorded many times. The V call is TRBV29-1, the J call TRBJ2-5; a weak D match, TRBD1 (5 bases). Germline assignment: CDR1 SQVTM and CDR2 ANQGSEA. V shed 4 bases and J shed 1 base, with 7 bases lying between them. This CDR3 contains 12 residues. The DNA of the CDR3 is TGCAGCGTTGGACAGAGCCAAGAGACCCAGTACTTC. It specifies CSVGQSQETQYF.

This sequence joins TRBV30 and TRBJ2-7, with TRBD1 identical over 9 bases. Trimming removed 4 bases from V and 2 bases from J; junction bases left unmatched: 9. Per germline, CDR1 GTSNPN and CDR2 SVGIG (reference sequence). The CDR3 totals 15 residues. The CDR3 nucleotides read TGTGCCTGGAATTACAAGGACAGGGGACCCTACGAGCAGTACTTC. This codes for CAWNYKDRGPYEQYF.

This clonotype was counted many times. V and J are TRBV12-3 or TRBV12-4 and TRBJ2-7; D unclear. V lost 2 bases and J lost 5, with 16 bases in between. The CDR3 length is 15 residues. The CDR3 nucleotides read TGTGCCAGCAGTTTATATTTTGGGCATTCGAACGAGCAGTACTTC. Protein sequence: CASSLYFGHSNEQYF.